A selection of T cell receptor beta chains follows, all from one sample in a study of post-analysis software for immune sequencing data. From the PCR reads, TCRdb called clonotypes with MiXCR, one entry per CDR3 protein. The table lists hundreds of thousands of distinct CDR3 sequences, 53% of them singletons. The sequencing sample was made of blood. These receptors were collected from a girl aged 10-17 years with multiple sclerosis. The CDR3 runs from the conserved cysteine through the conserved F or W. Fields, in order: V gene, J gene, clone size, D gene, CDR3 DNA, CDR3 protein. A D gene is named only where the DNA matches it firmly. For some rows the clone size is stated as once, few or many, or as a class when expanded; others skip it.

>TRBV5-6|TRBJ2-7|-|-
TGTGCCAGCAGCAACAAGGGGTTAGCGAGAAACGAGCAGTACTTC
CASSNKGLARNEQYF
>TRBV12-3/TRBV12-4|TRBJ2-7|many|TRBD1
TGTGCCAGCAGTCCCGGGACAGCCTACGAGCAGTACTTC
CASSPGTAYEQYF
>TRBV29-1|TRBJ2-1|-|-
TGCAGCGTTGAACCCCCATATCCCTCTTACAGGGCAGGGCAGTTCTTC
CSVEPPYPSYRAGQFF
>TRBV27|TRBJ2-7|few|-
TGTGCCAGCAGTTTGATAAGTCGAGGTGGCTCCTACGAGCAGTACTTC
CASSLISRGGSYEQYF
>TRBV9|TRBJ2-7|once|TRBD1
TGTGCCAGCAGCCCACGGACAGGTTTCCGCGAGCAGTACTTC
CASSPRTGFREQYF
>TRBV6-5|TRBJ2-5|few|-
TGTGCCAGCAGTGACCAGACGCGAGAGACCCAGTACTTC
CASSDQTRETQYF
>TRBV12-3/TRBV12-4|TRBJ1-2|few|TRBD1
TGTGCCAGCAGTAGCACCGGGACAGCCAACTATGGCTACACCTTC
CASSSTGTANYGYTF
>TRBV3-1|TRBJ2-6|-|-
TGTGCCAGCAGCCAAACGGGGACCAGCTCTGGGGCCAACGTCCTGACTTTC
CASSQTGTSSGANVLTF
>TRBV27|TRBJ2-3|few|TRBD2
TGTGCCAGCAGCAAGACTAGCGGTCGGCGGACAGATACGCAGTATTTT
CASSKTSGRRTDTQYF
>TRBV7-2|TRBJ2-5|few|-
TGTGCCAGCAGCTTAGCAGGGGTGCCCCAAGAGACCCAGTACTTC
CASSLAGVPQETQYF
>TRBV12-3/TRBV12-4|TRBJ2-5|-|TRBD2
TGTGCCAGCAGTGACCGCTGGACTAGCGGGGGGGCCGAGCAAGAGACCCAGTACTTC
CASSDRWTSGGAEQETQYF
>TRBV5-1|TRBJ2-7|-|-
TGCGCCAGCAGCGAGTTGGGACTGCCGAGCTCCTACGAGCAGTACTTC
CASSELGLPSSYEQYF
>TRBV12-3/TRBV12-4|TRBJ2-7|few|-
TGTGCCAGCAGTGGAGGACACGGACCCTACGAGCAGTACTTC
CASSGGHGPYEQYF
>TRBV7-2|TRBJ2-4|-|-
TGTGCCAGCAGCTTCGGGGCAACGCGAAACATTCAGTACTTC
CASSFGATRNIQYF
>TRBV20-1|TRBJ1-2|-|TRBD1
TGCAGTGCTAAAGCTATTGACAGGGGGGACTATGGCTACACCTTC
CSAKAIDRGDYGYTF
>TRBV7-2|TRBJ1-4|-|-
TGTGCCAGCAGCTTCCACTGGAATGAAAAACTGTTTTTT
CASSFHWNEKLFF
>TRBV7-3|TRBJ2-7|-|-
TGTGCCAGCAGCTTCCGACTCTTCGACGAGCAGTACTTC
CASSFRLFDEQYF
>TRBV29-1|TRBJ2-1|-|TRBD2
TGCAGCGTTTTTGCCGGACTAGCGGGAGGTCCCGGTGAGCAGTTCTTC
CSVFAGLAGGPGEQFF
>TRBV4-2|TRBJ2-4|-|-
TGTGCCAGCAGCCAAGTTCAGACAGATCACCTAGCCAAAAACATTCAGTACTTC
CASSQVQTDHLAKNIQYF
>TRBV7-2|TRBJ1-2|-|TRBD1
TGTGCCAGCAGCTTACTTGACAGGGCCAACTATGGCTACACCTTC
CASSLLDRANYGYTF
>TRBV9|TRBJ2-7|-|TRBD1
TGTGCCAGCAGCGAAGACTCGGGACAGGGGTTCTACGAGCAGTACTTC
CASSEDSGQGFYEQYF
>TRBV20-1|TRBJ2-1|few|TRBD2
TGCAGTGCTAGAGATTTATTAGGGACTAGCGGGAGTATTGAGCAGTTCTTC
CSARDLLGTSGSIEQFF
>TRBV5-1|TRBJ2-7|-|-
TGCGCCAGCAGCTTGGCGTACGCCCACGAGCAGTACTTC
CASSLAYAHEQYF
>TRBV20-1|TRBJ2-5|-|-
TGCAGTGCAGTCCCCGGGGCCCTCGGGGAGACCCAGTACTTC
CSAVPGALGETQYF
>TRBV20-1|TRBJ2-7|-|TRBD2
TGCAGTGCTAGACCCCTACTAGCGGGATTTTCTGCCGAGCAGTACTTC
CSARPLLAGFSAEQYF
>TRBV11-2|TRBJ1-1|-|-
TGTGCCAGCAACCAAGGGCCGAACACTGAAGCTTTCTTT
CASNQGPNTEAFF
>TRBV6-4|TRBJ2-1|-|-
TGTGCCAGCAGTGACTCGATACGACTTAACTACAATGAGCAGTTCTTC
CASSDSIRLNYNEQFF
>TRBV4-1|TRBJ2-5|-|TRBD2
TGCGCCAGCAGCCTCACCCCTCCCGGGACTAGCGGCATACAAGAGACCCAGTACTTC
CASSLTPPGTSGIQETQYF